The clone carrying this TCR beta chain was observed many times. Its cognate antigen is unknown. This specimen comes from a study of metastatic and nonmetastatic thyroid tumors. Study information: Where malignant and benign thyroid patients were concerned, repertoires were compared across blood and tumor or nodule tissue. Study observations and caveats: Patients with malignant thyroid tumors reportedly had significantly higher TCR beta diversity than those with benign nodules, in blood and tumor.

Per the original data handling: CDR3 differences across clinicopathological groups were used to build a distant-metastasis classifier for papillary thyroid cancer. TCRdb recomputed clones from the PCR reads via MiXCR. TCRdb's processing, not the study's, gives the V and J calls here. Here the sample spans some 20,000 clones, 15% to 17% being singletons. Each patient went into thyroid surgery without having received any treatment. This receptor was obtained from a female donor with papillary thyroid cancer or a benign thyroid nodule (not recorded which). Some clones in this sample may be carry-over from other donors' samples. The sample was blood.

CDR3: CASSLSPDTQYF. The CDR3 region has the DNA TGTGCCAGCAGTTTATCACCAGATACGCAGTATTTT. The chain links TRBV28 to TRBJ2-3; D ambiguous. The CDR3 covers 12 residues. Germline V CDR1 and CDR2: MDHEN, SYDVKM. Trimming stripped 1 base from V and 4 bases from J, with 3 bases between. The variable domain in full, with the rest retrieved from reference TRBV28 and TRBJ2-3, is DVKVTQSSRYLVKRTGEKVFLECVQDMDHENMFWYRQDPGLGLRLIYFSYDVKMKEKGDIPEGYSVSREKKERFSLILESASTNQTSMYLCASSLSPDTQYFGPGTRLTVL.